This is a list of T cell receptor beta chains from one sample in a study of blood T cell repertoires in COVID-19. Profiling relied on immunoSEQ multiplex PCR, and the TCRdb table lists in-frame clones only, not all of them. This sample has 85,000 to 120,000 clones, with 70% to 90% found just once. Sample: peripheral blood. The receptors shown here come from a man aged 50-59 years with active or convalescent COVID-19. Both conserved end residues are part of each CDR3. Fields, in order: clone size, D gene, J gene, V gene, CDR3 protein, CDR3 DNA. The D gene is left open where the match is weak. Expanded clones get a size class; other rows say once, few or many, or leave the size out.

abundance: -; d_gene: -; j_gene: TRBJ1-3; v_gene: TRBV7-2; CDR3aa: CASSLAGGGRNTIYF; CDR3nt: TGTGCCAGCAGCTTAGCGGGGGGGGGTAGAAACACCATATATTTT
abundance: -; d_gene: -; j_gene: TRBJ2-3; v_gene: TRBV15; CDR3aa: CATSRDIGGPTSTDTQYF; CDR3nt: TGTGCCACCAGCAGAGATATCGGGGGGCCGACTAGCACAGATACGCAGTATTTT
abundance: once; d_gene: -; j_gene: TRBJ1-1; v_gene: TRBV5-1; CDR3aa: CASSLVGSSDTEAFF; CDR3nt: TGCGCCAGCAGCTTGGTAGGGAGTAGTGACACTGAAGCTTTCTTT
abundance: few; d_gene: TRBD1; j_gene: TRBJ1-5; v_gene: TRBV15; CDR3aa: CATSSRQGYSNQPQHF; CDR3nt: TGTGCCACCAGCAGCCGACAGGGGTATAGCAATCAGCCCCAGCATTTT
abundance: -; d_gene: TRBD1; j_gene: TRBJ2-2; v_gene: TRBV10-3; CDR3aa: CAIRRDSNTGELFF; CDR3nt: TGTGCCATCAGAAGGGACAGTAACACCGGGGAGCTGTTTTTT
abundance: -; d_gene: -; j_gene: TRBJ2-7; v_gene: TRBV19; CDR3aa: CASSMTQRVMGEQYF; CDR3nt: TGTGCCAGTAGTATGACCCAGCGGGTAATGGGGGAGCAGTACTTC
abundance: -; d_gene: -; j_gene: TRBJ1-6; v_gene: TRBV10-3; CDR3aa: CAIRTGSDSPLHF; CDR3nt: TGTGCCATCAGGACAGGTTCCGATTCACCCCTCCACTTT
abundance: -; d_gene: TRBD1; j_gene: TRBJ1-2; v_gene: TRBV24-1; CDR3aa: CATSGGTGTDYGYTF; CDR3nt: TGTGCCACCAGTGGGGGGACAGGAACCGACTATGGCTACACCTTC
abundance: -; d_gene: -; j_gene: TRBJ1-6; v_gene: TRBV7-8; CDR3aa: CASSLGGRGSPLHF; CDR3nt: TGTGCCAGCAGCTTGGGGGGAAGGGGTTCACCCCTCCACTTT
abundance: -; d_gene: -; j_gene: TRBJ2-1; v_gene: TRBV19; CDR3aa: CASKGGYNEQFF; CDR3nt: TGTGCCAGTAAGGGGGGGTACAATGAGCAGTTCTTC
abundance: -; d_gene: TRBD1; j_gene: TRBJ2-1; v_gene: TRBV4-1; CDR3aa: CASSQEDRVYEQFF; CDR3nt: TGCGCCAGCAGCCAAGAGGACAGGGTCTATGAGCAGTTCTTC
abundance: -; d_gene: TRBD1; j_gene: TRBJ1-1; v_gene: TRBV7-9; CDR3aa: CASSLDQGDTEAFF; CDR3nt: TGTGCCAGCAGCTTAGATCAGGGGGACACTGAAGCTTTCTTT
abundance: -; d_gene: -; j_gene: TRBJ2-1; v_gene: TRBV5-1; CDR3aa: CASSLAGADNEQFF; CDR3nt: TGCGCCAGCAGCTTGGCGGGAGCGGACAATGAGCAGTTCTTC
abundance: -; d_gene: TRBD1; j_gene: TRBJ2-1; v_gene: TRBV6-5; CDR3aa: CASSYSTTGFYNEQFF; CDR3nt: TGTGCCAGCAGTTACTCTACGACAGGGTTCTACAATGAGCAGTTCTTC
abundance: -; d_gene: -; j_gene: TRBJ2-5; v_gene: TRBV5-1; CDR3aa: CASTTEGARGETQYF; CDR3nt: TGCGCCAGCACCACGGAGGGGGCGCGAGGGGAGACCCAGTACTTC
abundance: -; d_gene: -; j_gene: TRBJ2-7; v_gene: TRBV6-1; CDR3aa: CATLNPQGGYEQYF; CDR3nt: TGTGCCACACTTAACCCCCAGGGGGGCTACGAGCAGTACTTC
abundance: -; d_gene: TRBD2; j_gene: TRBJ2-2; v_gene: TRBV7-2; CDR3aa: CASSLGGAGANTGELFF; CDR3nt: TGTGCCAGCAGCTTAGGGGGAGCGGGGGCCAACACCGGGGAGCTGTTTTTT
abundance: once; d_gene: -; j_gene: TRBJ2-3; v_gene: TRBV6-5; CDR3aa: CAIVRGAGTDTQYF; CDR3nt: TGTGCCATCGTACGGGGGGCGGGCACAGATACGCAGTATTTT
abundance: -; d_gene: -; j_gene: TRBJ1-1; v_gene: TRBV20-1; CDR3aa: CSASIGQEAFF; CDR3nt: TGCAGTGCTAGTATCGGACAGGAAGCTTTCTTT
abundance: -; d_gene: -; j_gene: TRBJ2-1; v_gene: TRBV19; CDR3aa: CASSIYKPYNEQFF; CDR3nt: TGTGCCAGTAGTATATATAAGCCCTACAATGAGCAGTTCTTC
abundance: few; d_gene: -; j_gene: TRBJ2-2; v_gene: TRBV6-5; CDR3aa: CASREGQSNTGELFF; CDR3nt: TGTGCCAGCAGGGAGGGACAGAGTAACACCGGGGAGCTGTTTTTT
abundance: -; d_gene: -; j_gene: TRBJ2-7; v_gene: TRBV18; CDR3aa: CASSPSSYEQYF; CDR3nt: TGTGCCAGCTCACCCAGCTCCTACGAGCAGTACTTC
abundance: -; d_gene: -; j_gene: TRBJ1-5; v_gene: TRBV6-1; CDR3aa: CASSEAAGNQPQHF; CDR3nt: TGTGCCAGCAGTGAAGCTGCAGGTAATCAGCCCCAGCATTTT
abundance: -; d_gene: -; j_gene: TRBJ2-2; v_gene: TRBV29-1; CDR3aa: CSVGTVFSGELFF; CDR3nt: TGCAGCGTTGGGACAGTCTTCTCCGGGGAGCTGTTTTTT
abundance: once; d_gene: TRBD1; j_gene: TRBJ2-5; v_gene: TRBV28; CDR3aa: CASSAPSTGGETQYF; CDR3nt: TGTGCCAGCAGTGCCCCATCGACAGGGGGCGAGACCCAGTACTTC
abundance: -; d_gene: -; j_gene: TRBJ2-1; v_gene: TRBV4-1; CDR3aa: CASRDRGGGGAHNEQFF; CDR3nt: TGCGCCAGCAGAGACAGGGGCGGCGGGGGGGCCCACAATGAGCAGTTCTTC
abundance: -; d_gene: TRBD2; j_gene: TRBJ2-3; v_gene: TRBV2; CDR3aa: CASSSGGSTDTQYF; CDR3nt: TGTGCCAGCAGTAGCGGGGGGAGCACAGATACGCAGTATTTT
abundance: -; d_gene: -; j_gene: TRBJ1-1; v_gene: TRBV27; CDR3aa: CASSHRQGLNTEAFF; CDR3nt: TGTGCCAGCAGCCACCGGCAGGGTCTAAACACTGAAGCTTTCTTT
abundance: -; d_gene: TRBD2; j_gene: TRBJ2-1; v_gene: TRBV18; CDR3aa: CASSPFPSGGNNEQFF; CDR3nt: TGTGCCAGCTCACCATTTCCTAGCGGGGGCAACAATGAGCAGTTCTTC
abundance: once; d_gene: -; j_gene: TRBJ1-3; v_gene: TRBV15; CDR3aa: CATSRDVVNGNTIYF; CDR3nt: TGTGCCACCAGCAGAGACGTAGTAAATGGAAACACCATATATTTT
abundance: once; d_gene: TRBD1; j_gene: TRBJ2-6; v_gene: TRBV28; CDR3aa: CASISGTGYSGANVLTF; CDR3nt: TGTGCCAGCATCTCCGGGACAGGTTACTCTGGGGCCAACGTCCTGACTTTC
abundance: -; d_gene: TRBD1; j_gene: TRBJ1-6; v_gene: TRBV10-2; CDR3aa: CASSEGDRGLNSPLHF; CDR3nt: TGCGCCAGCAGTGAGGGGGACAGGGGCTTGAATTCACCCCTCCACTTT
abundance: -; d_gene: -; j_gene: TRBJ1-3; v_gene: TRBV9; CDR3aa: CASSVGTSDGNTIYF; CDR3nt: TGTGCCAGCAGCGTAGGGACATCTGACGGAAACACCATATATTTT
abundance: -; d_gene: TRBD1; j_gene: TRBJ1-6; v_gene: TRBV7-9; CDR3aa: CASSRGQGEDNSPLHF; CDR3nt: TGTGCCAGCAGCCGGGGACAGGGCGAAGATAATTCACCCCTCCACTTT
abundance: -; d_gene: -; j_gene: TRBJ2-1; v_gene: TRBV5-1; CDR3aa: CASTPRGGENNEQFF; CDR3nt: TGCGCCAGCACCCCCCGAGGGGGGGAGAACAATGAGCAGTTCTTC
abundance: -; d_gene: TRBD2; j_gene: TRBJ2-3; v_gene: TRBV18; CDR3aa: CASSPPSGGASDTQYF; CDR3nt: TGTGCCAGCTCACCACCCAGCGGGGGGGCTAGTGATACGCAGTATTTT
abundance: -; d_gene: -; j_gene: TRBJ2-7; v_gene: TRBV28; CDR3aa: CASSLGQISKQYF; CDR3nt: TGTGCCAGCAGTTTAGGGCAGATCAGTAAGCAGTACTTC